This T cell receptor (beta chain) was captured in a study of cytomegalovirus exposure and HLA in healthy donors. The germline CDR1 and CDR2 sequences are MNHEY and SMNVEV (reference sequence). The V end lost 3 bases, the J end lost 6 bases, and 9 bases lay between the germline ends. CDR3 size: 13 residues. TCRdb's table, derived via immunoSEQ multiplex PCR, lists solely in-frame clones and lacks some. Among a few hundred thousand clones, 80% to 90% were seen once, and the ten largest hold 0.83%. Sequenced: PBMCs. This TCR was recovered from a woman under 30 in good health and CMV-seronegative. The chain uses TRBV27 and TRBJ2-1; D may be TRBD2 (6 bases). The CDR3 DNA reads as TGTGCCAGCAGTTTTCCGGGAGTCAATGAGCAGTTCTTC. Translating gives CASSFPGVNEQFF.